The 26 T cell receptor beta chains in this list originate from one sample, sequenced in a study of human T cells and chemical hapten exposure (dated by TCRdb to the early 2020s). The time point label for this specimen denotes: patch test 1, 2 weeks after DPC sensitization. The treatment or condition label, as the study defines it: therapeutic diphenylcyclopropenone sensitization with weekly scalp DPC. Library construction relied on RACE. Instrument used: NextSeq 500. TCRdb trimmed the raw reads at Q25, called clones with MiXCR and kept productive beta chains. Merged by CDR3 protein, the rows form single entries marked with the most common genes and DNA. Within this sample are 75,000 to 90,000 distinct CDR3 sequences, with approximately 8% of them counted one time only. The ten top clones hold about 1.6% of the sample. The starting material was whole blood, obtained in connection with sensitization to the hapten diphenylcyclopropenone (DPC). The receptors come from a woman in her twenties or thirties with alopecia areata. Some clones in this sample may be carry-over from other donors' samples.

The chain has TRBV5-5 and TRBJ1-1; no definite D call. The CDR3 consists of 14 residues. V was clipped by 2 bases and J by 2 bases, with 10 bases between them. Germline CDR1 and CDR2: SGHKS and YYEKEE (reference sequence). CDR3 nucleotides: TGTGCCAGCAGCTTTTGGGGAATAAACACTGAAGCTTTCTTT. This codes for CASSFWGINTEAFF.

This clonotype was recorded at least ten times. The V gene is TRBV4-2, the J gene TRBJ1-1; no clear D. V lost 2 bases, J lost 2 bases, and 9 bases lay in between. This CDR3 comprises 14 residues. Per germline, CDR1 LGHNA and CDR2 YNFKEQ. CDR3 protein: CASSQTKGNTEAFF. The CDR3 bases are TGTGCCAGCAGCCAAACGAAGGGCAACACTGAAGCTTTCTTT.

This clonotype has just a few counts. The chain combines TRBV6-2 or TRBV6-3 with TRBJ1-3, with D possibly TRBD1 on 6 matching bases. The CDR3 runs to 15 residues. The germline V gene has CDR1 MNHEY and CDR2 SVGEGT. The ends were cut back, 7 bases at V and 0 bases at J, with 13 bases in the middle. In nucleotides, the CDR3 is TGTGCCAGCACTCCCAGGGGCAACTCTGGAAACACCATATATTTT. Translating it yields CASTPRGNSGNTIYF.

This clonotype was seen many times. CDR3 coding DNA: TGTGCCAGCAGTGGGACGTCCGGGGCCAACGTCCTGACTTTC. Amino acids: CASSGTSGANVLTF. The rearrangement links TRBV6-5 to TRBJ2-6; either TRBD1 or TRBD2 may fit D (5 bases each). The CDR3 extends over 14 amino acids. CDR1 and CDR2 from the germline V gene are MNHEY and SVGAGI. Trimming shortened V by 5 bases and J by 4 bases, and 9 bases separated the two germline ends.

The sample holds many counts of this clonotype. The chain recombines TRBV6-5 with TRBJ1-2, with D possibly TRBD1 on 5 matching bases. The CDR3 loop spans 14 amino acids. The germline gives CDR1 MNHEY, CDR2 SVGAGI. V lost 0 bases and J 4 bases, leaving 9 bases between the germline ends. As DNA, the CDR3 is TGTGCCAGCAGTTACTCGGACATGGCCTATGGCTACACCTTC. Protein: CASSYSDMAYGYTF.

This clonotype was recorded at least ten times. The chain joins TRBV18 to TRBJ1-1; 7 nucleotides match TRBD1. The CDR3 runs to 13 residues. In germline, CDR1 is KGHSH, CDR2 LQKENI. V was pared by 4 bases and J by 9 bases, with 8 bases of the junction left unmatched. The CDR3 spells CASSLTDRVKAFF. CDR3 nucleotides: TGTGCCAGCTCACTGACCGACAGGGTAAAAGCTTTCTTT.

The sample holds many counts of this clonotype. The chain employs TRBV12-3 or TRBV12-4 and TRBJ1-3; no firm D call. The CDR3 contains 14 residues. The germline V and J ends were trimmed by 5 bases and 0 bases, with 8 bases remaining between them. The CDR3 is CASSKTGSGNTIYF. The CDR3 DNA is TGTGCCAGCAGTAAGACGGGCTCTGGAAACACCATATATTTT.

This clonotype was picked up many times. This rearrangement joins TRBV2 to TRBJ1-6; D is possibly TRBD1 (5 bases). The ends were cut back, 7 bases at V and 2 bases at J, with 15 bases in the middle. Germline CDR1 is SNHLY and CDR2 is FYNNEI. This CDR3 has 16 residues. CDR3 sequence: CASTVDRAPYNSPLHF. In DNA form, the CDR3 reads TGTGCCAGCACCGTAGACAGAGCACCCTATAATTCACCCCTCCACTTT.

This clonotype was seen at least ten times. The chain carries TRBV3-1 and TRBJ1-3; D gene uncertain. This CDR3 spans 14 amino acids. The V end lost 1 base, the J end lost 2 bases, and 6 bases lay between the germline ends. Looked up from germline, CDR1 is LGHDT and CDR2 is YNNKEL (reference sequence). The CDR3 here is CASSQVVAGNTIYF. The CDR3 DNA reads as TGTGCCAGCAGCCAAGTTGTCGCTGGAAACACCATATATTTT.

The DNA of the CDR3 is TGTGCCAGCAGCTTACGCGGAGGCGCGGGCACCGGGGAGCTGTTTTTT. It yields the protein CASSLRGGAGTGELFF. This chain joins TRBV11-2 and TRBJ2-2, with a tentative D call TRBD2 (5 bases). CDR1 is SGHAT, CDR2 FQNNGV, per germline. The CDR3 length is 16 residues. With 2 bases removed from V and 4 bases from J, the gap between germline ends came to 14 bases.

This clonotype showed up many times. The chain couples TRBV12-3 or TRBV12-4 to TRBJ1-2; possible D gene TRBD1, 5 bases. Trimming took off 5 bases at V and 5 bases at J, with 21 bases between the two ends. The CDR3 has 16 residues. CDR3 coding DNA: TGTGCCAGCAGTCCTACGGGGCAGTCCCCTTGGTATGGCTACACCTTC. It yields the protein CASSPTGQSPWYGYTF.

The sample holds many counts of this clonotype. The chain joins TRBV7-6 to TRBJ2-3, with 11 bases that match TRBD1. The germline V gene encodes CDR1 SGHVS and CDR2 FNYEAQ. J lost 6 bases, V lost 4 bases, and 9 bases had no gene match. CDR3 length: 16 residues. The CDR3 sequence is CASSYGQGASGDTQYF. DNA of the CDR3: TGTGCCAGCAGCTACGGACAGGGGGCGTCAGGGGATACGCAGTATTTT.

There are many counts of this clonotype. V is TRBV6-6 and J is TRBJ1-2; tentatively, D is TRBD1 (5 bases). CDR3 length: 13 amino acids. Looked up from germline, CDR1 is MNHNY and CDR2 is SVGAGI (reference sequence). Trimming stripped 6 bases from V and 5 bases from J, with 13 bases between. CDR3: CASSSGPTYGYTF. The DNA of the CDR3 is TGTGCCAGCAGCTCGGGGCCAACTTATGGCTACACCTTC.

This clonotype was counted ten times or more. The rearrangement joins TRBV21-1 to TRBJ1-2; the DNA was not compared with TRBD1, the D call given in the table. TRBV21-1 is designated a pseudogene. The CDR3 has 14 amino acids. The CDR3 DNA sequence: TGTGCCAGCAGCAATCCAGGGCGCGACTATGGCTACACCTTC. As protein: CASSNPGRDYGYTF.

There are many counts of this clonotype. The chain combines TRBV7-9 with TRBJ2-2; TRBD2 matches 12 bases. Germline CDR1 is SEHNR and CDR2 is FQNEAQ (reference sequence). The CDR3 totals 18 residues. V gave up 1 base and J gave up 4 bases; unmatched junction bases: 7. CDR3 region: CASSLGLAGASATGELFF. Here the CDR3 DNA reads TGTGCCAGCAGCTTAGGACTAGCGGGAGCTTCGGCCACCGGGGAGCTGTTTTTT.

This clonotype was recorded many times. The chain uses TRBV5-5 and TRBJ2-2; perhaps TRBD1 as D (5 bases). CDR3 length: 14 residues. Germline assignment: CDR1 SGHKS and CDR2 YYEKEE (reference sequence). V lost 4 bases and J lost 8, with 15 bases in between. CDR3 DNA: TGTGCCAGCAGCCGCGCGGTAGGGGCAGGGGAGCTGTTTTTT. Its protein product is CASSRAVGAGELFF.

In this sample, this clonotype turned up a few times. This sequence joins TRBV7-2 and TRBJ1-5; unclear D gene. V lost 3 bases to trimming and J lost 6 bases, with 9 bases between them. This CDR3 contains 13 residues. CDR1 and CDR2 (germline): SGHTA, FQGNSA. The CDR3 bases are TGTGCCAGCAGCTTTTTGGAGGGTCAGCCCCAGCATTTT. This gives the protein CASSFLEGQPQHF.

This clonotype was observed at least ten times. This chain links TRBV7-8 with TRBJ1-1, with D unclear. This CDR3 contains 15 residues. The germline gives CDR1 SGHVS, CDR2 FQNEAQ. Trimming removed 2 bases from V and 6 bases from J, with 16 bases in between. The CDR3 reads CASSLWSESLPEAFF. The DNA for the CDR3 is TGTGCCAGCAGCTTATGGTCTGAAAGTCTACCTGAAGCTTTCTTT.

This chain uses TRBV20-1 with TRBJ1-4; maybe TRBD1 (5 bases). Trimming pared 3 bases from V and 8 bases from J, leaving 22 bases between. Germline V gives CDR1 DFQATT, CDR2 SNEGSKA (reference sequence). The CDR3 is made up of 16 amino acids. The CDR3 nucleotides read TGCAGTGCTAGTCCCCCTGGGGGGACCGGTCGGGAAAAACTGTTTTTT. Translated: CSASPPGGTGREKLFF.

This rearrangement joins TRBV20-1 to TRBJ2-7, with D tentatively TRBD1 (6 bases). V dropped 3 bases and J dropped 7 bases, with 16 bases sitting between them. The CDR3 runs 13 residues. Germline CDR1 and CDR2: DFQATT and SNEGSKA (reference sequence). The CDR3 region is CSAREGQSTEQYF. CDR3 nucleotide sequence: TGCAGTGCTAGGGAAGGACAGTCCACAGAGCAGTACTTC.

The CDR3 region is CASSLYPGTGELFF. CDR3 DNA sequence: TGCGCCAGCAGCTTGTACCCGGGGACCGGGGAGCTGTTTTTT. The rearrangement uses TRBV5-1 and TRBJ2-2, with D possibly matching TRBD2 (5 bases). Germline values: CDR1 SGHRS, CDR2 YFSETQ. The CDR3 totals 14 residues. V lost 1 base and J 5 bases, leaving 9 bases between the germline ends.

Comment on this clonotype: A much bigger clone sits one base away, suggesting this may be a read error. The V gene is TRBV5-4, the J gene TRBJ2-5; TRBD2 aligns across 7 bases. Germline values: CDR1 SGHNT, CDR2 YYREEE (reference sequence). The CDR3 contains 12 residues. With 3 bases clipped from V and 5 bases from J, the junction kept 1 base outside the gene matches. The CDR3 loop is CASSSGGETQYF. The CDR3 nucleotides read TGTGCCAGCAGCTCCGGGGGGGAGACCCAGTACTTC.

This clonotype showed up many times. The chain couples TRBV4-2 to TRBJ1-1; tentatively, D is TRBD1 (5 bases). The CDR3 runs to 15 residues. V lost 2 bases to trimming and J lost 6 bases, with 16 bases between them. Germline-derived CDR1 and CDR2 are LGHNA and YNFKEQ. CDR3 protein: CASSQPRTRRPEAFF. The CDR3 DNA sequence: TGTGCCAGCAGCCAACCACGGACAAGACGGCCTGAAGCTTTCTTT.

This clonotype was found many times. CDR3 in DNA: TGTGCCAGCAGTGTGCGCGGGGGCGCGGAGACCCAGTACTTC. The encoded protein is CASSVRGGAETQYF. J is TRBJ2-5 and V is TRBV25-1; possibly TRBD2 for D (7 bases). The CDR3 runs to 14 residues. Deletions cut 4 bases from V and 5 bases from J, with 14 bases between. Germline assignment: CDR1 MGHDK and CDR2 SYGVNS.

This clonotype appeared many times. The chain carries TRBV6-5 and TRBJ2-3; 11 nucleotides align to TRBD2. V trimming: 2 bases; J trimming: 0 bases; junction bases outside the gene matches: 7. CDR1 and CDR2 (germline): MNHEY, SVGAGI. CDR3 size: 18 residues. This CDR3 is CASSYVLAGGPSTDTQYF. In DNA, the CDR3 is TGTGCCAGCAGTTACGTTCTAGCGGGGGGACCTAGCACAGATACGCAGTATTTT.

In its sample, this clonotype was seen many times. V usage is TRBV12-3 or TRBV12-4 and J usage is TRBJ1-3; possible D gene TRBD1, 5 bases. The ends were cut back, 2 bases at V and 9 bases at J, with 11 bases in the middle. This CDR3 comprises 13 residues. The CDR3, as DNA: TGTGCCAGCAGTTTAAATCAGGGACGCACCATATATTTT. Its protein is CASSLNQGRTIYF.